This T cell receptor beta chain was identified in a study of cytomegalovirus exposure and HLA in healthy donors. On the study more broadly: Unique TCRs from HLA-typed donors, some 85 million of them, were held in an early data release. Overall study results and limits: Reported results showed that the classifier diagnosed cytomegalovirus status with high specificity and sensitivity. Later analysis indicated greater clonal expansion among HLA-associated TCR beta chains than among equally common other chains.

The CDR3 contains 13 residues. The V and J ends lost 10 bases and 2 bases respectively, with 12 bases between them. Germline V gene data show CDR1 as LNHDA and CDR2 as SQIVND (reference sequence). The PCR ran on 60 Vbeta and 13 Jbeta primers. Repertoires were generated with immunoSEQ multiplex PCR, while TCRdb's copy carries only in-frame clones and drops some. The sample includes around 160,000 clones, roughly 77% of them seen just once. It was healthy bone marrow donors who served as donors. Remarks on this clone: Its cognate antigen is unknown.

Material: PBMCs. V is TRBV19 and J is TRBJ1-3, with D uncertain. The TCR sequence derives from a woman aged 35 to 49 in good health and CMV-seropositive. The CDR3 nucleotides read TGTGCCACTCGCGCTGTCGCTGGAAACACCATATATTTT. It translates to CATRAVAGNTIYF.